The clone carrying this T cell receptor (beta chain) has a handful of counts. The data are from a study of patients and donors after allogeneic stem cell transplantation. From the RT-PCR reads, TCRdb called clonotypes with MiXCR, one entry per CDR3 protein. The data contain under 200,000 distinct CDR3 sequences, about 29% of them singletons. Trimming removed 6 bases from V and 7 bases from J, with 8 bases in between. Germline CDR1 and CDR2: SGHRS and YFSETQ. The length of the CDR3 is 11 residues. The material sequenced was blood, either unsorted or a sorted T cell fraction (not recorded which). The J gene is TRBJ2-1, the V gene TRBV5-1; D not certain. This receptor was identified in a human donor who was either an allogeneic HSCT recipient or a stem cell or donor lymphocyte infusion donor (not recorded which). It is not recorded whose cells these are; they may come from a transplant donor. CDR3 nucleotide sequence: TGCGCCAGCACCCTAGGGAATGAGCAGTTCTTC. It specifies CASTLGNEQFF.